The rows below give T cell receptor beta chains drawn from one sample of a study of beta chain features in type 1 diabetes. Generated by immunoSEQ multiplex PCR, the TCRdb table keeps only in-frame clones and is missing some. This table holds 240,000 or so clones, approximately 14% found once. Sequenced: naive CD4+ T cells from blood. All receptors come from a man aged 30-40 years with type 1 diabetes. CDR3s include the opening cysteine and the closing phenylalanine or tryptophan. The D gene is left open where the match is weak. Clone size appears in some rows only: once, few, many, or a class for an expanded clone.

d_call	v_call	j_call	cdr3_length	clone_size	cdr3_nt	cdr3_aa
-	TRBV5-4	TRBJ1-1	14	-	TGTGCCAGCAGCCTGCGACGGGTGAACACTGAAGCTTTCTTT	CASSLRRVNTEAFF
TRBD1	TRBV29-1	TRBJ1-1	12	few	TGCAGCGGGACAGGGGTAGGCACTGAAGCTTTCTTT	CSGTGVGTEAFF
-	TRBV6-5	TRBJ1-1	13	-	TGTGCCAGCAGTTACGAGGGAGTCACTGAAGCTTTCTTT	CASSYEGVTEAFF
TRBD2	TRBV29-1	TRBJ2-7	13	-	TGCAGCATACTAGCGGGCCTCTCCTACGAGCAGTACTTC	CSILAGLSYEQYF
-	TRBV2	TRBJ2-7	13	-	TGTGCCAGCGGTCGAGACACGACCTACGAGCAGTACTTC	CASGRDTTYEQYF
TRBD2	TRBV5-1	TRBJ2-5	16	few	TGCGCCAGCAGCTTGGAAGGTGGACTAGCGAGAGAGACCCAGTACTTC	CASSLEGGLARETQYF
TRBD1	TRBV5-1	TRBJ2-1	15	few	TGCGCCAGCAGCCCCTCGGGACAGGTTTACAATGAGCAGTTCTTC	CASSPSGQVYNEQFF
TRBD2	TRBV7-2	TRBJ2-1	16	-	TGTGCCAGCAGCTTAGCCAGCGGGAGGGTCTACAATGAGCAGTTCTTC	CASSLASGRVYNEQFF
TRBD2	TRBV18	TRBJ2-1	15	-	TGTGCCAGCTCACCAGGGGGGGGCTCCTACAATGAGCAGTTCTTC	CASSPGGGSYNEQFF
-	TRBV30	TRBJ2-7	13	-	TGTGCCTGGAGTCCTACTACCGGGATCGAGCAGTACTTC	CAWSPTTGIEQYF
TRBD2	TRBV9	TRBJ2-1	17	few	TGTGCCAGCAGCGTAGGGGCTAGCGGGGGCTCCTACAATGAGCAGTTCTTC	CASSVGASGGSYNEQFF
-	TRBV6-5	TRBJ1-2	13	few	TGTGCCAGCAGCACTACAGGTTTTAATGGCTACACCTTC	CASSTTGFNGYTF
TRBD1	TRBV11-3	TRBJ2-1	19	few	TGTGCCAGCAGCTTAGATCCCCGGCAACAGGGGCGGACCTACAATGAGCAGTTCTTC	CASSLDPRQQGRTYNEQFF
-	TRBV7-9	TRBJ2-2	14	-	TGTGCCAGCAGCTTAGACAGGAACACCGGGGAGCTGTTTTTT	CASSLDRNTGELFF
-	TRBV2	TRBJ2-2	12	few	TGTGCCAGCAGAAGGGAGATCGGGGAGCTGTTTTTT	CASRREIGELFF
TRBD2	TRBV30	TRBJ2-3	15	-	TGTGCCTGGAGTGCCGATAGACTAGCGTCGGATACGCAGTATTTT	CAWSADRLASDTQYF
TRBD2	TRBV27	TRBJ2-1	16	-	TGTGCCAGCAGCAGCTCGGGAGCGGGAGGAGACAATGAGCAGTTCTTC	CASSSSGAGGDNEQFF
-	TRBV2	TRBJ2-7	14	-	TGTGCCAGCAGTGAGACGAGTGCAGGTGGGGAGCAGTACTTC	CASSETSAGGEQYF
TRBD1	TRBV6-5	TRBJ2-3	12	-	TGTGCCAGCAGTGAATCTCAAGGACAGGGATATTTT	CASSESQGQGYF
TRBD1	TRBV19	TRBJ1-1	15	-	TGTGCCAGTACGGACAGGGCCGTGGGGAACACTGAAGCTTTCTTT	CASTDRAVGNTEAFF
-	TRBV5-4	TRBJ1-5	13	few	TGTGCCAGCAGCTTGATGGGGGGAGGACCCCAGCATTTT	CASSLMGGGPQHF
TRBD1	TRBV7-2	TRBJ1-2	15	-	TGTGCCAGCAGCTTAGGGGACAGCAGGAGCTATGGCTACACCTTC	CASSLGDSRSYGYTF
TRBD1	TRBV27	TRBJ2-7	14	-	TGTGCCAGCACTGACAGGACAGGACCCTACGAGCAGTACTTC	CASTDRTGPYEQYF
TRBD2	TRBV5-4	TRBJ2-3	17	few	TGTGCCAGCACCACGCTATCCAGCGGGGGGGTCACAGATACGCAGTATTTT	CASTTLSSGGVTDTQYF
-	TRBV18	TRBJ2-6	15	-	TGTGCCAGCTCACCAACAGGGCCCGGGGCCAACGTCCTGACTTTC	CASSPTGPGANVLTF
TRBD1	TRBV11-2	TRBJ2-1	16	-	TGTGCCAGCAGCTTAGGTGGACAGGGGGGCCGGGGGGAGCAGTTCTTC	CASSLGGQGGRGEQFF
-	TRBV2	TRBJ2-2	13	-	TGTGCCAGCAGGGATCTAGCGCCCGGGGAGCTGTTTTTT	CASRDLAPGELFF
TRBD2	TRBV28	TRBJ2-7	14	few	TGTGCCAGCAGTTCCGGGACTAGCGGGGAATTGCAACACTTC	CASSSGTSGELQHF
-	TRBV2	TRBJ1-5	12	few	TGTGCCAGCAGTGCAGGGGATCAGCCCCAGCATTTT	CASSAGDQPQHF
TRBD1	TRBV7-9	TRBJ2-2	14	-	TGTGCCAGCAGCTGGGGACAGGGCAACGGGGAGCTGTTTTTT	CASSWGQGNGELFF
TRBD1	TRBV5-4	TRBJ2-5	13	-	TGTGCCAGCAGCTGGACAGGGCGGGAGACCCAGTACTTC	CASSWTGRETQYF
TRBD2	TRBV10-3	TRBJ2-2	17	-	TGTGCCATCAGCCCCTCCTTGGGTAGCGGGGACGGCGGGGAGCTGTTTTTT	CAISPSLGSGDGGELFF